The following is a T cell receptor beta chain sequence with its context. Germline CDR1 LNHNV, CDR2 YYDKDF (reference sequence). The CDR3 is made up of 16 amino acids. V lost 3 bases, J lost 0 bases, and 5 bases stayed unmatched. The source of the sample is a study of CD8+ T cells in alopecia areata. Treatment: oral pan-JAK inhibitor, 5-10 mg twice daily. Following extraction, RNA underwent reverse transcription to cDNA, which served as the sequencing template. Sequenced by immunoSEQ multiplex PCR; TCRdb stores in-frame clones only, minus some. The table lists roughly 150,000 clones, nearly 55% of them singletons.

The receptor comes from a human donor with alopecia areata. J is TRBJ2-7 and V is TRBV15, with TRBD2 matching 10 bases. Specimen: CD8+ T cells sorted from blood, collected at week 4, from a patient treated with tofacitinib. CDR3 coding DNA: TGTGCCACCAGCAGGGCTAGCGGGGGACCCTCCTACGAGCAGTACTTC. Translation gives CATSRASGGPSYEQYF.